The 19 T cell receptor beta chains below were found in one sample sequenced in a study of graft-versus-host responses after intestinal transplantation. Here immunoSEQ multiplex PCR was the method, and the copy in TCRdb shows in-frame clones only, minus some. The sample records approximately 74,000 clones, roughly 90% being singletons. Sample: PBMCs, taken 98 days after intestinal transplantation. The receptors shown here come from a human patient who received an intestinal transplant, so some T cells may come from the graft donor.

This clone is a singleton in its sample. The V and J genes are TRBV19 and TRBJ1-4; TRBD1 might be the D (6 bases). The germline gives CDR1 LNHDA, CDR2 SQIVND (reference sequence). V dropped 6 bases and J dropped 8 bases, with 16 bases sitting between them. The CDR3 is made up of 14 amino acids. CDR3 DNA: TGTGCCAGTAGGATGGACAGAATAGGGGAAAAACTGTTTTTT. It is translated as CASRMDRIGEKLFF. Combining the CDR3 with reference TRBV19 and TRBJ1-4 gives the whole variable domain DGGITQSPKYLFRKEGQNVTLSCEQNLNHDAMYWYRQDPGQGLRLIYYSQIVNDFQKGDIAEGYSVSREKKESFPLTVTSAQKNPTAFYLCASRMDRIGEKLFFGSGTQLSVL.

V usage is TRBV20-1 and J usage is TRBJ1-1; unclear D gene. V lost 3 bases, J lost 3 bases, and 2 bases lay in between. From germline, CDR1 is DFQATT and CDR2 SNEGSKA (reference sequence). The length of the CDR3 is 10 residues. This chain's CDR3 is CSARDTEAFF. The CDR3 coding sequence is TGCAGTGCTAGGGACACTGAAGCTTTCTTT.

The V and J genes are TRBV6-5 and TRBJ2-1, with TRBD2 identical over 9 bases. J was trimmed by 6 bases and V by 6 bases; bases with no gene match: 9. This CDR3 comprises 15 residues. The germline CDR1 and CDR2 sequences are MNHEY and SVGAGI. CDR3 coding DNA: TGTGCCAGCAGCTTAGCGGGAGCAGCCCCCAATGAGCAGTTCTTC. It yields the protein CASSLAGAAPNEQFF.

The V gene is TRBV2, the J gene TRBJ2-5, with unresolved D. Germline V gene data show CDR1 as SNHLY and CDR2 as FYNNEI. Deletions cut 0 bases from V and 2 bases from J, with 10 bases between. CDR3 size: 15 residues. The CDR3 loop is CASSEASGRQETQYF. The CDR3 nucleotides read TGTGCCAGCAGTGAAGCGTCAGGACGGCAAGAGACCCAGTACTTC. Filled out from reference TRBV2 and TRBJ2-5, the complete variable domain reads EPEVTQTPSHQVTQMGQEVILRCVPISNHLYFYWYRQILGQKVEFLVSFYNNEISEKSEIFDDQFSVERPDGSNFTLKIRSTKLEDSAMYFCASSEASGRQETQYFGPGTRLLVL.

The J gene is TRBJ2-1, the V gene TRBV28; 9 bases are a match to TRBD1. There are 15 residues in the CDR3. Per the germline V gene, CDR1 is MDHEN and CDR2 is SYDVKM. The V and J ends lost 6 bases and 7 bases, in that order; junction bases with no gene match: 10. CDR3 sequence (DNA): TGTGCCAGCAGATCACAGGGGGCGCAGGGAAATGAGCAGTTCTTC. Its translation is CASRSQGAQGNEQFF.

The J gene is TRBJ2-2, the V gene TRBV19, with 10 positions matching TRBD1. The CDR3 is made up of 15 amino acids. CDR1 and CDR2 from the germline V gene are LNHDA and SQIVND (reference sequence). Losses at the gene ends were 3 bases for V and 3 bases for J; bases not matched to a gene: 1. The CDR3 DNA is TGTGCCAGTAGTATGGGGACAGGGGACACCGGGGAGCTGTTTTTT. Residues: CASSMGTGDTGELFF.

The chain recombines TRBV20-1 with TRBJ2-5, with 7 bases aligning to TRBD2. CDR3 length equals 11 residues. Per the germline V gene, CDR1 is DFQATT and CDR2 is SNEGSKA (reference sequence). CDR3 in amino acids: CSRRERETQYF. Here the CDR3 DNA reads TGCAGCCGGCGGGAGCGAGAGACCCAGTACTTC.

This clone was counted between two and nine times. This chain joins TRBV7-6 and TRBJ2-7, with no clear D. V lost 1 base, J lost 6 bases, and 10 bases lay in between. The CDR3 spans 13 residues. Germline V lookup: CDR1 SGHVS, CDR2 FNYEAQ. DNA for the CDR3: TGTGCCAGCAGCTTAGACGGAAGGAGCGAGCAGTACTTC. As protein: CASSLDGRSEQYF.

The chain links TRBV9 to TRBJ2-7; 12 bases are a match to TRBD2. Losses at the gene ends were 0 bases for V and 2 bases for J; bases not matched to a gene: 0. CDR3 length: 15 amino acids. In germline, CDR1 is SGDLS, CDR2 YYNGEE. In DNA form, the CDR3 reads TGTGCCAGCAGCGTAGCTAGCGGGGGGGCCTACGAGCAGTACTTC. Its translation: CASSVASGGAYEQYF.

This sequence joins TRBV7-8 and TRBJ2-5; 10 nucleotides line up with TRBD1. V gave up 7 bases and J gave up 5 bases; unmatched junction bases: 7. CDR1 SGHVS and CDR2 FQNEAQ come from the germline V gene. The CDR3 totals 14 residues. CDR3 DNA sequence: TGTGCCAGCAATGAGGGACAGGGGTACGAGACCCAGTACTTC. It yields the protein CASNEGQGYETQYF.

The chain joins TRBV10-2 to TRBJ2-2; possibly TRBD1 or TRBD2 for D (6 bases each). The V end was cut by 2 bases, the J end by 8 bases, with 15 bases between. Germline CDR1 WSHSY, CDR2 SAAADI. CDR3 size: 15 residues. The CDR3 DNA sequence: TGCGCCAGCAGTGAGGCATGGGGGGCCCTAGGGGAGCTGTTTTTT. Translation gives CASSEAWGALGELFF.

The chain links TRBV11-2 to TRBJ2-5; TRBD1 matches at 9 bases. The J call is doubtful: the DNA matches TRBJ2-7 better. The germline CDR1 and CDR2 sequences are SGHAT and FQNNGV. The CDR3 extends over 14 amino acids. CDR3: CASTRQGETYEQYF. For the CDR3, the DNA is TGTGCCAGCACCCGACAGGGGGAGACCTACGAGCAGTACTTC.

The chain combines TRBV2 with TRBJ2-3; 10 bases are a match to TRBD2. The germline V gene encodes CDR1 SNHLY and CDR2 FYNNEI. The V segment lost 2 bases and the J segment 6 bases; nucleotides outside the gene matches: 11. The CDR3 totals 17 residues. The CDR3 here is CASSERAGGLNVDTQYF. CDR3 sequence (DNA): TGTGCCAGCAGTGAAAGAGCGGGGGGGTTGAATGTGGATACGCAGTATTTT. Full variable domain (outside the CDR3, taken from reference TRBV2 and TRBJ2-3): EPEVTQTPSHQVTQMGQEVILRCVPISNHLYFYWYRQILGQKVEFLVSFYNNEISEKSEIFDDQFSVERPDGSNFTLKIRSTKLEDSAMYFCASSERAGGLNVDTQYFGPGTRLTVL.

This chain connects TRBV28 to TRBJ1-2; the D gene is possibly TRBD1 (6 bases). The V end lost 6 bases, the J end lost 7 bases, and 12 bases lay between the germline ends. CDR1 MDHEN and CDR2 SYDVKM come from the germline V gene. The CDR3 has 12 residues. CDR3 amino acids: CASSLGGSGYTF. DNA for the CDR3: TGTGCCAGCAGCCTAGGGGGTTCTGGCTACACCTTC.

This chain uses TRBV27 with TRBJ2-4, with unresolved D. There are 14 residues in the CDR3. V dropped 2 bases and J dropped 3 bases, with 8 bases sitting between them. Germline-derived CDR1 and CDR2 are MNHEY and SMNVEV (reference sequence). The CDR3 DNA reads as TGTGCCAGCAGTTTAAACCGCGTCAAAAACATTCAGTACTTC. Translation: CASSLNRVKNIQYF.

The V call is TRBV9, the J call TRBJ2-1; D is undetermined. Trimming removed 0 bases at V and 1 base at J, with 8 bases between. This CDR3 is built from 15 residues. Per the germline V gene, CDR1 is SGDLS and CDR2 is YYNGEE. The chain's CDR3 is CASSVGSVSYNEQFF. CDR3 nucleotide sequence: TGTGCCAGCAGCGTAGGCTCGGTTTCCTACAATGAGCAGTTCTTC.

The genes are TRBV5-1 and TRBJ2-5; no clear D gene. The DNA end is a closer match to TRBJ2-7, so the J assignment may be wrong. The V gene's germline CDR1 is SGHRS and CDR2 YFSETQ. The CDR3 has 13 residues. CDR3 coding DNA: TGCGCCAGCAGCTTGGCCGGATCCTACGAGCAGTACTTC. Translating gives CASSLAGSYEQYF.

The chain couples TRBV11-2 to TRBJ2-5, with TRBD2 identical over 7 bases. The CDR3 spans 15 residues. Trimming at V came to 5 bases and at J to 5 bases, leaving 11 bases not matched to a gene. Germline V gene sequence: CDR1 SGHAT, CDR2 FQNNGV. The CDR3 here is CASSIGGSFAETQYF. CDR3 nucleotide sequence: TGTGCCAGCAGCATCGGCGGGAGCTTCGCCGAGACCCAGTACTTC.

The chain uses TRBV7-3 and TRBJ1-2; D might be TRBD1 (6 bases). The CDR3 is 16 residues long. Per the germline V gene, CDR1 is SGHTA and CDR2 is FQGTGA. Between the trimmed V and J ends, which lost 6 bases and 5 bases, there was a span of 22 bases. The CDR3 reads CASRKDVTRTEYGYTF. The CDR3 DNA sequence: TGTGCCAGCAGAAAGGATGTTACCCGGACAGAATATGGCTACACCTTC.